A single sample gave rise to the 4 T cell receptor beta chains below, sequenced in a study of memory B cells and T cells in multiple sclerosis. Clones were read by immunoSEQ multiplex PCR, and TCRdb kept only the in-frame ones, dropping some. The data contain tens of thousands of clones, about 83% of them singletons. Stimulus-free culture yielded autoproliferating CFSE-dim and non-proliferating CFSE-high T cells, each sequenced separately. Replicate wells were pooled after more than 6 days of stimulus-free culture of fewer than 65 million CFSE-labeled PBMCs. Their recognized antigens are unknown. Input material: PBMCs from blood kept in culture. The receptors come from a human donor with multiple sclerosis.

The rearrangement links TRBV20-1 to TRBJ1-1; D is undetermined. Germline V lookup: CDR1 DFQATT, CDR2 SNEGSKA (reference sequence). V lost 7 bases and J 6 bases, leaving 12 bases between the germline ends. This CDR3 has 11 amino acids. The CDR3 DNA reads TGCAGTGTTGACCATGTCTCTGAAGCTTTCTTT. It translates to CSVDHVSEAFF.

The rearrangement joins TRBV28 to TRBJ2-7; D is unclear. Looked up from germline, CDR1 is MDHEN and CDR2 is SYDVKM. CDR3 length: 14 residues. V lost 3 bases and J lost 4, with 13 bases in between. The DNA for the CDR3 is TGTGCCAGCAGTTTTCGGTCTAGTTTATACGAGCAGTACTTC. It is translated as CASSFRSSLYEQYF.

The chain has TRBV28 and TRBJ1-5, with D possibly matching TRBD1 (6 bases). The CDR3 consists of 13 residues. Germline loops: CDR1 MDHEN, CDR2 SYDVKM. Deletions cut 8 bases from V and 7 bases from J, with 15 bases between. The CDR3, as DNA: TGTGCCAGCCGTCAGGGGTCTTACCAGCCCCAGCATTTT. Translation: CASRQGSYQPQHF.

This chain connects TRBV6-1 to TRBJ2-1; no definite D call. Germline V gives CDR1 MNHNS, CDR2 SASEGT. V was clipped by 9 bases and J by 2 bases, with 17 bases between them. There are 15 residues in the CDR3. The CDR3 loop reads CASENGWDPYNEQFF. CDR3 nucleotides: TGTGCCAGTGAAAACGGATGGGATCCCTACAATGAGCAGTTCTTC.